This TCR beta chain was identified during a study of blood T cell repertoires in COVID-19 (dated by TCRdb to about 2020). As for the study more broadly: Collaborator samples came from the United States, Italy and Spain and covered acute and convalescent phases of COVID-19. Sample metadata almost always included a de-identified subject ID, COVID-19 status, age in years and sex. The material from the prospective study consisted of cDNA or gDNA derived from T cells, B-cell-depleted T cells, or PBMCs. Samples were obtained from the ongoing ImmuneRACE study (first 160 participants) and from 950 to 1,500 subjects provided by 6 global collaborators. A freely available public database, intended as a resource for researchers studying the immune response to SARS-CoV-2, is where the repertoires were released. Where HLA class I and class II types were available, the types were taken from metadata supplied by the sample provider, not from assay-based typing. Subjects who had been exposed to COVID-19, were actively infected with it, or had recovered from it provided the deeply sampled blood TCRbeta repertoires that made up the dataset. The full study reports these points: How much clinical and demographic metadata was included differed by source and by participant, and the metadata was provided uncurated.

The collaborating institutions used their own protocols to collect whole blood in K2EDTA tubes. For TCRbeta analysis, collaborators shipped samples as frozen whole blood, isolated PBMCs, or DNA extracted from either of those sample types. For CDR1 and CDR2, the germline V gene lists KGHDR and SFDVKD. V trim: 4 bases; J trim: 6 bases; unmatched bases: 5. The CDR3 holds 15 amino acids from the cysteine to the phenylalanine. Only CDR3 DNA is held: 45 bases, read in frame from base 1. Of note for this clone: The antigen this receptor binds is unknown. One base away there is no much larger clone; base qualities are not given.

TCRbeta CDR3 regions were amplified from genomic DNA by means of the immunoSEQ Assay, a bias-controlled multiplex PCR. The original methods were these. Nucleated cell counts per sample were estimated from amplification of reference gene primers within the assay. To quantify the absolute abundance of each unique TCRbeta CDR3 rearrangement, sequence reads were collapsed and filtered. For each sample, productive Simpson clonality was calculated as the square root of Simpson's diversity index over productive rearrangements. TCRdb holds this immuneACCESS table with in-frame rearrangements only. Some clones are missing; in checked studies, unresolved V genes explain under half, and the rest has no known cause. That table supplies the V and J calls and clone size; D and trimming were determined from the DNA. This sample has fewer than 110,000 clones in its table, and 80% of those were observed once. Jointly, the top ten make up around 4.5% of the sample.

The chain employs TRBV24-1 and TRBJ2-1; 10 junctional bases match TRBD1. The origin of this receptor is a man between 65 and 85 years old with acute or convalescent COVID-19. Source material: peripheral blood. DNA sequence: TGTGCCACCAGTGACCCCGGACAGGGGGGCAATGAGCAGTTCTTC. This sequence encodes CATSDPGQGGNEQFF.